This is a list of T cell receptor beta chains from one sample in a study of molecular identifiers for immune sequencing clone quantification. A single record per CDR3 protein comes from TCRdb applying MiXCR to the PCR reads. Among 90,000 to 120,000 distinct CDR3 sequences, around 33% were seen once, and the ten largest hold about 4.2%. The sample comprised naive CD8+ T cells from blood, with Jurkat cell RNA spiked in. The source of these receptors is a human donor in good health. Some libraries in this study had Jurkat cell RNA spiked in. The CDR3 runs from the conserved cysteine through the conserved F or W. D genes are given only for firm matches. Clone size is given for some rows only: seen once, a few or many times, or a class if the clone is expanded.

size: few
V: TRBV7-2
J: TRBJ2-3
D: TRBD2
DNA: TGTGCCAGCTGGAGGGCGGGCGGGAGCTTCCGCACAGATACGCAGTATTTT
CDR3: CASWRAGGSFRTDTQYF

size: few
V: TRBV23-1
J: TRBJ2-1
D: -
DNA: TGCGCCAGCTCCCCAGGGAACAATGCGGGACGATACAATGAGCAGTTCTTC
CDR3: CASSPGNNAGRYNEQFF

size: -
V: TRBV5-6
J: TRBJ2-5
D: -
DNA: TGTGCCAGCAGCTGGTACATAGAGACCCAGTACTTC
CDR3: CASSWYIETQYF

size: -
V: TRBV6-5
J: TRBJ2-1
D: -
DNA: TGTGCCAGCAGTTACTCCCCAGAGGAGCAGATCTTC
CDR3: CASSYSPEEQIF

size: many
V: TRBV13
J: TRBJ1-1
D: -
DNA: TGTGCCAGCAGCGGGGGTCGGACTGAAGCTTTCTTT
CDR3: CASSGGRTEAFF

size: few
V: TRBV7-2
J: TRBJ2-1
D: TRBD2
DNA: TGTGCCAGCAGCTTGGGATACCCGGGACTAGCGGGAAACTATGAGCAGTTCTTC
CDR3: CASSLGYPGLAGNYEQFF

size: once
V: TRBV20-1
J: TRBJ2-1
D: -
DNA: TGCAGTGCTAGGACTCCTCGCTCCTACAATGAGCAGTTCTTC
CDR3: CSARTPRSYNEQFF

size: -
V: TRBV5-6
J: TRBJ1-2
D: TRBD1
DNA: TGTGCCAGCAGCCCGGGACAGCCGTCCCGGGGCTACACCTTC
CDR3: CASSPGQPSRGYTF

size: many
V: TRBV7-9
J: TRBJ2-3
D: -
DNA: TGTGCCAGCAGCTTAACACAGGCATTTCGCACAGATACGCAGTATTTT
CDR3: CASSLTQAFRTDTQYF

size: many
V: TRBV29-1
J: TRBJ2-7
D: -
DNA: TGCAGCGTCATCGGGACGACTGCCTACGAGCAGTACTTC
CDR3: CSVIGTTAYEQYF

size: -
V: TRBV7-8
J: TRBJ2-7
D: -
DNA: TGTGCCAGCAGCTTAGCGGCCCCGGGGAGCTCCTGCGAGCAGTACTTC
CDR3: CASSLAAPGSSCEQYF

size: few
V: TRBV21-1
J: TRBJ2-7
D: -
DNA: TGTGCCAGCAGCAAAAGTTGGCCAGGGCAGGGGTCCTACGAGCAGTACTTC
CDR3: CASSKSWPGQGSYEQYF

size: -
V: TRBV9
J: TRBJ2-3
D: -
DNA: TGTGCCAGCAGCCCCTGGGGGGGCACAGATACGCTGTATTTT
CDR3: CASSPWGGTDTLYF

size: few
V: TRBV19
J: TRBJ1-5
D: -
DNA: TGTGCCAGTAGTATCGGCAATCAGCCCCAGCATTTT
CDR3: CASSIGNQPQHF

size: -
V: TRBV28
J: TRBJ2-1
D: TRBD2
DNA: TGTGCCAGCAGTGCCCAACTAGCGGGAGTGTCCTACAATGAGCAGTTCTTC
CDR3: CASSAQLAGVSYNEQFF

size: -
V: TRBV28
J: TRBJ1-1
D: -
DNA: TGTGCCAGCAGTTTTCGGGGGATGAACACTGAAGCTTTCTTT
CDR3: CASSFRGMNTEAFF